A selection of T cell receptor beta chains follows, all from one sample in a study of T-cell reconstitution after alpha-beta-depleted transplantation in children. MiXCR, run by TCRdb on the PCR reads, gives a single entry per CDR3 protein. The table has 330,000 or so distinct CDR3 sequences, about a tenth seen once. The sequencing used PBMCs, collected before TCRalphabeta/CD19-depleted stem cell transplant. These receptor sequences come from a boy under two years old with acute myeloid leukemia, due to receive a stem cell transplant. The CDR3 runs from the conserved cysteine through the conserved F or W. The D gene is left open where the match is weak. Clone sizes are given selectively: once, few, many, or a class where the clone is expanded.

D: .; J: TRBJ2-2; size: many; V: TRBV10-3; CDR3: CAISPTGNTGELFF; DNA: TGTGCCATCAGCCCGACAGGGAACACCGGGGAGCTGTTTTTT
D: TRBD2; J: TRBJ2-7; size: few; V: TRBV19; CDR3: CASSTGGGFYEQYF; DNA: TGTGCCAGTAGTACGGGAGGGGGATTCTACGAGCAGTACTTC
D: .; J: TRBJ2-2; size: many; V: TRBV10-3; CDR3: CAISETSDLDTGELFF; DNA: TGTGCCATCAGTGAGACATCTGACTTGGACACCGGGGAGCTGTTTTTT
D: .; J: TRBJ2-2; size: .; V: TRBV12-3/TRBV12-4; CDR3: CASSRDRKATGELFF; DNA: TGTGCCAGCAGCCGCGACAGGAAGGCCACCGGGGAGCTGTTTTTT
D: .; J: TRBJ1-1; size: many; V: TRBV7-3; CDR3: CASSSQWNTEAFF; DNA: TGTGCCAGCAGCTCCCAGTGGAACACTGAAGCTTTCTTT
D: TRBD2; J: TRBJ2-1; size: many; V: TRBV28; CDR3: CASSLPTSGSPYNEQFF; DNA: TGTGCCAGCAGTTTACCGACTAGCGGGAGTCCTTACAATGAGCAGTTCTTC
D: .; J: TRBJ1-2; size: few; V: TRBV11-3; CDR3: CASSLDRRAGYTF; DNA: TGTGCCAGCAGCTTAGATAGGAGGGCCGGCTACACCTTC
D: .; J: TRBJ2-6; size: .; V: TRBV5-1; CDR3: CASSLGSRANVLTF; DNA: TGCGCCAGCAGCTTGGGGAGCCGGGCCAACGTCCTGACTTTC
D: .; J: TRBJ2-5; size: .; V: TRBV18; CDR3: CASSPGRTTQETQYF; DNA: TGTGCCAGCTCACCGGGCAGGACAACTCAAGAGACCCAGTACTTC
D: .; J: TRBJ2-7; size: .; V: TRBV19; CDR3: CASKTGPSAYEQYF; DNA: TGTGCCAGTAAGACCGGGCCGAGCGCCTACGAGCAGTACTTC
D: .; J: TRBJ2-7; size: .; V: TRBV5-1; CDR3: CASSFGGLDQYF; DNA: TGCGCCAGCAGCTTCGGGGGCCTCGACCAGTACTTC
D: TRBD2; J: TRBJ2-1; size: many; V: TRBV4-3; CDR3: CASSQRASGSGHEQFF; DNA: TGCGCCAGCAGCCAGCGCGCTAGCGGGAGTGGCCATGAGCAGTTCTTC
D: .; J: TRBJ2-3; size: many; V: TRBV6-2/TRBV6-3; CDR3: CASSLDGLGADTQYF; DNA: TGTGCCAGCAGCCTCGACGGTTTGGGAGCAGATACGCAGTATTTT
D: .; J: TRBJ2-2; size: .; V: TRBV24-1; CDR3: CATSDFNTGELFF; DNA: TGTGCCACCAGTGATTTCAACACCGGGGAGCTGTTTTTT
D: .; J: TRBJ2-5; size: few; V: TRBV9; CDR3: CASSVRGEETQYF; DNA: TGTGCCAGCAGCGTAAGGGGGGAAGAGACCCAGTACTTC
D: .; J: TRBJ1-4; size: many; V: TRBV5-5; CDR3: CASSPRGPNEKLFF; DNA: TGTGCCAGCAGCCCCAGGGGTCCAAATGAAAAACTGTTTTTT
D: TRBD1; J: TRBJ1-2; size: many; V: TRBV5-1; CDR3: CASSTGTASYGYTF; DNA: TGCGCCAGCAGCACCGGGACAGCCAGCTATGGCTACACCTTC
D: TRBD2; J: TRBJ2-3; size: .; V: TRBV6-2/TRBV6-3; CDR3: CASSYTRLAGGGDTQYF; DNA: TGTGCCAGCAGCTACACCCGACTAGCGGGAGGGGGAGATACGCAGTATTTT
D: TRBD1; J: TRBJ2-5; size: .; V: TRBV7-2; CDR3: CASSLGGQGIETQYF; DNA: TGTGCCAGCAGCTTAGGAGGACAGGGGATTGAGACCCAGTACTTC
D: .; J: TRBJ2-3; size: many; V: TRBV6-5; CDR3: CASSSLGTSSTDTQYF; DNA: TGTGCCAGCAGTTCTCTGGGGACATCTAGCACAGATACGCAGTATTTT
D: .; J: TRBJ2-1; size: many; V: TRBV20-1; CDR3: CSALGERERSYNEHFF; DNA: TGCAGTGCTTTAGGAGAACGGGAGCGCTCCTACAATGAGCATTTCTTC
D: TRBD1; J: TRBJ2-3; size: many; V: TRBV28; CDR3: CASSANPGGPYTDTQYF; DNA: TGTGCCAGCAGTGCCAACCCAGGGGGCCCATACACAGATACGCAGTATTTT
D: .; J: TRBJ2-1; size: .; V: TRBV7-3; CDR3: CASSSTQTNEQFF; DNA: TGTGCCAGCAGCTCGACTCAGACGAATGAGCAGTTCTTC
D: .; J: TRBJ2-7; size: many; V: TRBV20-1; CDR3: CSARGHKDEQYF; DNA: TGCAGTGCTAGGGGACACAAGGACGAGCAGTACTTC
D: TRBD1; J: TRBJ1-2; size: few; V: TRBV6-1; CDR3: CASSPGQGVYGYTF; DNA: TGTGCCAGCAGTCCGGGACAGGGAGTCTATGGCTACACCTTC
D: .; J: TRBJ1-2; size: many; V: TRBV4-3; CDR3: CASSQDGGPGYTF; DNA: TGCGCCAGCAGCCAAGATGGAGGGCCTGGCTACACCTTC
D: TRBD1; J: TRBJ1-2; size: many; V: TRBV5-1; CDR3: CASSLGVWTGTNGYTF; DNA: TGCGCCAGCAGCTTGGGGGTCTGGACAGGGACGAATGGCTACACCTTC
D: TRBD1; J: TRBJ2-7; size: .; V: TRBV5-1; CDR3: CASSLAGQDYEQYF; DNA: TGCGCCAGCAGCTTGGCGGGACAGGACTACGAGCAGTACTTC
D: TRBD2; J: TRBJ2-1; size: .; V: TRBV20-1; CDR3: CCAHSGGPPSSYNEQFF; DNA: TGCTGTGCTCACAGCGGGGGCCCCCCCAGCTCCTACAATGAGCAGTTCTTC
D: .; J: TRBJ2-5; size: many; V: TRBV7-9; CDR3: CASSLGQGLRTQYF; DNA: TGTGCCAGCAGCTTAGGCCAGGGGCTTCGAACCCAGTACTTC
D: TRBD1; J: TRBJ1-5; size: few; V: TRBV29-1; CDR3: CSVRDRANQPQHF; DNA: TGCAGCGTACGGGACAGGGCGAATCAGCCCCAGCATTTT
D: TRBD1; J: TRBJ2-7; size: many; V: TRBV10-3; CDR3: CAISGQGPSYEQYF; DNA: TGTGCCATCAGTGGACAGGGTCCCTCCTACGAGCAGTACTTC